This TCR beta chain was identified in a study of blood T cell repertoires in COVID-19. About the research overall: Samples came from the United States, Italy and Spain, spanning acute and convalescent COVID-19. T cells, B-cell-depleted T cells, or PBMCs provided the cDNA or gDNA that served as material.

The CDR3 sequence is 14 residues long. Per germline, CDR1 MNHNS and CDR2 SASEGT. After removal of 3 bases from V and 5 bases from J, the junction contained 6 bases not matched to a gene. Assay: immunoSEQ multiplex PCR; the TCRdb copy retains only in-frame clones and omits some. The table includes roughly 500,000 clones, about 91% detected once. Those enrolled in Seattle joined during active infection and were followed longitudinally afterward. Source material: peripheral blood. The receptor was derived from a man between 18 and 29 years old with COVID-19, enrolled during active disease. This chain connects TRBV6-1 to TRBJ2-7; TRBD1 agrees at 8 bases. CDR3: CASSEGTGPHEQYF. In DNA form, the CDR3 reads TGTGCCAGCAGTGAGGGGACAGGTCCCCACGAGCAGTACTTC.